Sequencing of this T cell receptor (beta chain) was carried out in a study of shared clonotypes between healthy human individuals. It was CD45RO-negative cells, positively selected for CCR7, that made up naive CD8 cells, with terminally differentiated effector memory CD45RA+ cells excluded. Sequencing used immunoSEQ multiplex PCR; TCRdb keeps in-frame clones, though not all of them. The data contain roughly 890,000 clones, about 91% of them singletons. Whole-study results and caveats: Sorted-subset samples were not fully sequenced, rarefaction indicated. A generally larger estimated richness was seen in naive subsets than in memory subsets.

Notes on this clone: The antigen remains unidentified.

With 5 bases removed from V and 5 bases from J, the gap between germline ends came to 16 bases. Germline lookup yields CDR1 LNHDA and CDR2 SQIVND (reference sequence). There are 14 residues in the CDR3. The sequence came from a man aged 25-45 years in good health. The V and J genes are TRBV19 and TRBJ2-7; TRBD1 might be the D (5 bases). Sequenced sample: naive CD8+ T cells sorted from blood. The CDR3 loop is CASSRDRLSHEQYF. The CDR3 region has the DNA TGTGCCAGTAGTCGCGACAGATTGAGCCACGAGCAGTACTTC.